The 29 T cell receptor beta chains listed next were all sequenced from one sample in a study of technical replicates of blood from several donors. Libraries were prepared by immunoSEQ multiplex PCR; TCRdb keeps only in-frame clonotypes and omits some of them. Found here are 95,000 to 100,000 clones, nearly 97% of them singletons; the top ten hold less than 0.25%. The sample consisted of T cells isolated from PBMCs. The receptor set was obtained from a human donor in good health.

The chain combines TRBV30 with TRBJ1-3; D is ambiguous. Germline loops: CDR1 GTSNPN, CDR2 SVGIG (reference sequence). The V end was cut by 0 bases, the J end by 0 bases, with 9 bases between. This CDR3 has 15 amino acids. In nucleotides, the CDR3 is TGTGCCTGGAGTGTGGCAGTCGTCTCTGGAAACACCATATATTTT. Its protein product is CAWSVAVVSGNTIYF. Full variable domain (remainder filled in from reference TRBV30 and TRBJ1-3): SQTIHQWPATLVQPVGSPLSLECTVEGTSNPNLYWYRQAAGRGLQLLFYSVGIGQISSEVPQNLSASRPQDRQFILSSKKLLLSDSGFYLCAWSVAVVSGNTIYFGEGSWLTVV.

The chain's CDR3 is CASSSSGTANYEQYF. DNA of the CDR3: TGTGCCAGCAGTTCCTCCGGGACAGCAAACTACGAGCAGTACTTC. The rearrangement links TRBV27 to TRBJ2-7, with TRBD1 identical over 7 bases. The ends lost 4 bases at V and 3 bases at J; junction bases unmatched: 9. Germline V gene lookup returns CDR1 MNHEY and CDR2 SMNVEV (reference sequence). The CDR3 loop spans 15 amino acids.

The V and J genes are TRBV6-5 and TRBJ2-2, with D perhaps TRBD1 (6 bases). The V end was cut by 0 bases, the J end by 8 bases, with 13 bases between. The germline gives CDR1 MNHEY, CDR2 SVGAGI. This CDR3 spans 15 amino acids. CDR3 nucleotides: TGTGCCAGCAGTTACTCGCTTACAGGGTCGGGGGAGCTGTTTTTT. Translation gives CASSYSLTGSGELFF.

CDR3 bases: TGCAGCGTTGGAGACAGGGCAACTGGAAACACCATATATTTT. It yields the protein CSVGDRATGNTIYF. The chain joins TRBV29-1 to TRBJ1-3; 7 nucleotides match TRBD1. This CDR3 is built from 14 residues. Germline V gene data show CDR1 as SQVTM and CDR2 as ANQGSEA. The trim removed 4 bases at V and 2 bases at J, leaving 5 bases unmatched.

The chain joins TRBV7-3 to TRBJ2-3, with TRBD1 matching 8 bases. V lost 2 bases, J lost 0 bases, and 7 bases stayed unmatched. Germline values: CDR1 SGHTA, CDR2 FQGTGA. The CDR3 is made up of 17 amino acids. CDR3 sequence: CASSLVGQGASTDTQYF. CDR3 nucleotide sequence: TGTGCCAGCAGCTTAGTCGGACAGGGAGCTAGCACAGATACGCAGTATTTT.

Here the CDR3 DNA reads TGCGCCAGCAGCTTGGGACAAAGCATCGTCACAGATACGCAGTATTTT. Translating it yields CASSLGQSIVTDTQYF. The J gene is TRBJ2-3, the V gene TRBV5-1; D not certain. There are 16 residues in the CDR3. Germline V gene data show CDR1 as SGHRS and CDR2 as YFSETQ. Trimming removed 0 bases at V and 2 bases at J, with 13 bases between.

The chain uses TRBV14 and TRBJ2-7, with TRBD1 matching 11 bases. Germline CDR1 is SGHDN and CDR2 is FVKESK. V shed 1 base and J 5 bases; nucleotides not matched to a gene: 7. This CDR3 is 16 amino acids long. The CDR3 sequence is CASSQVMGTGGDEQYF. The CDR3 coding sequence is TGTGCCAGCAGCCAAGTAATGGGGACAGGGGGGGACGAGCAGTACTTC.

The chain carries TRBV28 and TRBJ1-2; D is undetermined. With 8 bases removed from V and 3 bases from J, the gap between germline ends came to 10 bases. The germline V gene encodes CDR1 MDHEN and CDR2 SYDVKM. CDR3 length: 12 residues. The CDR3: CASALSDYGYTF. The CDR3 nucleotides are TGTGCCAGCGCTTTATCTGACTATGGCTACACCTTC.

The chain links TRBV19 to TRBJ1-5; D is possibly TRBD1 (5 bases). Trimming shortened V by 3 bases and J by 8 bases, and 11 bases separated the two germline ends. From germline, CDR1 is LNHDA and CDR2 SQIVND (reference sequence). The CDR3 is 13 amino acids. CDR3 residues: CASSIQGREPQHF. The CDR3 DNA follows: TGTGCCAGTAGTATCCAGGGTAGGGAGCCCCAGCATTTT.

This clone was detected only once. The chain carries TRBV6-5 and TRBJ2-7, with TRBD1 identical over 7 bases. Germline V lookup: CDR1 MNHEY, CDR2 SVGAGI. The CDR3 is 16 amino acids. V gave up 0 bases and J gave up 3 bases; unmatched junction bases: 8. CDR3 protein: CASSYSRQGANYEQYF. CDR3 sequence (DNA): TGTGCCAGCAGTTACTCGAGACAGGGCGCTAACTACGAGCAGTACTTC.

This chain joins TRBV27 and TRBJ2-1, with TRBD2 matching 7 bases. Germline CDR1 MNHEY, CDR2 SMNVEV (reference sequence). The length of the CDR3 is 15 residues. Unmatched junction bases numbered 9, after V lost 3 bases and J lost 7 bases. This CDR3 reads CASSFTGGSINEQFF. CDR3 in DNA: TGTGCCAGCAGTTTCACGGGGGGTAGTATTAATGAGCAGTTCTTC.

This rearrangement joins TRBV29-1 to TRBJ2-5, with 8 positions matching TRBD1. V was clipped by 5 bases and J by 4 bases; unmatched bases: 6. CDR3 size: 13 residues. Germline V CDR1 and CDR2: SQVTM, ANQGSEA. The CDR3 DNA sequence: TGCAGCGTTTCGCGACAGGGGTTAGAGACCCAGTACTTC. This codes for CSVSRQGLETQYF.

This chain connects TRBV6-1 to TRBJ2-5; TRBD1 matches 7 bases. CDR1 and CDR2 (germline): MNHNS, SASEGT. The CDR3 is 14 amino acids. J lost 4 bases, V lost 3 bases, and 5 bases had no gene match. CDR3 loop: CASSDQRGRETQYF. The DNA for the CDR3 is TGTGCCAGCAGTGACCAGAGGGGGCGAGAGACCCAGTACTTC.

The J gene is TRBJ2-7, the V gene TRBV28; D not resolved. With 3 bases removed from V and 7 bases from J, the gap between germline ends came to 4 bases. This CDR3 spans 10 amino acids. The V gene's germline CDR1 is MDHEN and CDR2 SYDVKM. CDR3 DNA: TGTGCCAGCAGTTTGACTGAGCAGTACTTC. Translating gives CASSLTEQYF.

V is TRBV5-1 and J is TRBJ1-4, with D possibly being TRBD1 (5 bases). Germline-derived CDR1 and CDR2 are SGHRS and YFSETQ. V was clipped by 4 bases and J by 8 bases, with 18 bases between them. The CDR3 sequence is 15 residues long. The CDR3 loop is CASSPETVILEKLFF. DNA for the CDR3: TGCGCCAGCAGCCCCGAGACAGTCATTTTGGAAAAACTGTTTTTT.

V is TRBV28 and J is TRBJ2-1; TRBD1 matches 10 bases. There are 17 residues in the CDR3. Germline V gives CDR1 MDHEN, CDR2 SYDVKM. Losses at the gene ends were 6 bases for V and 7 bases for J; bases not matched to a gene: 15. Here the CDR3 reads CASRTSPGQGRRNEQFF. The CDR3 DNA reads as TGTGCCAGCAGGACCTCACCGGGACAGGGGAGGCGGAATGAGCAGTTCTTC.

This chain joins TRBV7-3 and TRBJ2-3; perhaps TRBD1 as D (6 bases). V lost 6 bases and J 9 bases, leaving 16 bases between the germline ends. The CDR3 runs to 13 residues. CDR1 SGHTA and CDR2 FQGTGA come from the germline V gene. CDR3 DNA sequence: TGTGCCAGCAGGGCAACAGGGACCGTGACGCAGTATTTT. Its translation is CASRATGTVTQYF.

The rearrangement joins TRBV5-1 to TRBJ1-4, with D maybe TRBD1 (5 bases). Trimming stripped 6 bases from V and 5 bases from J, with 17 bases between. This CDR3 is built from 15 residues. CDR1 is SGHRS, CDR2 YFSETQ, per germline. For the CDR3, the DNA is TGCGCCAGCACCGAATTGGGGCAGCCAAATGAAAAACTGTTTTTT. Protein sequence: CASTELGQPNEKLFF.

This clone was seen a single time. The chain carries TRBV13 and TRBJ1-1, with no clear D. The V and J ends lost 6 bases and 0 bases respectively, with 11 bases between them. The germline V gene has CDR1 PRHDT and CDR2 FYEKMQ (reference sequence). The CDR3 runs to 14 residues. The CDR3 DNA sequence: TGTGCCAGCAGAAACATAATAATGAACACTGAAGCTTTCTTT. Encoded protein: CASRNIIMNTEAFF. Variable domain in full (rest from reference TRBV13 and TRBJ1-1): AAGVIQSPRHLIKEKRETATLKCYPIPRHDTVYWYQQGPGQDPQFLISFYEKMQSDKGSIPDRFSAQQFSDYHSELNMSSLELGDSALYFCASRNIIMNTEAFFGQGTRLTVV.

This rearrangement joins TRBV9 to TRBJ2-3; D uncertain. The CDR3 runs 12 residues. Between the trimmed V and J ends, which lost 5 bases and 8 bases, there was a span of 12 bases. Germline V gives CDR1 SGDLS, CDR2 YYNGEE. CDR3 coding DNA: TGTGCCAGCAGAGCGTTCTTAGGTACGCAGTATTTT. It is translated as CASRAFLGTQYF.

The chain combines TRBV5-1 with TRBJ2-1; 14 bases map to TRBD2. J lost 8 bases, V lost 4 bases, and 11 bases had no gene match. Germline V gene data show CDR1 as SGHRS and CDR2 as YFSETQ. The CDR3 runs 17 residues. The CDR3 spells CASSTPETSGGVDEQFF. In nucleotides, the CDR3 is TGCGCCAGCAGCACACCAGAGACTAGCGGGGGGGTTGATGAGCAGTTCTTC.

The genes are TRBV5-1 and TRBJ2-3; TRBD2 agrees at 15 bases. Germline CDR1 and CDR2: SGHRS and YFSETQ. V lost 1 base to trimming and J lost 2 bases; unmatched junction nucleotides: 8. The CDR3 extends over 19 amino acids. The CDR3 DNA sequence: TGCGCCAGCAGCTTGTACCCCGGGACTAGCGGGAGGTACACAGATACGCAGTATTTT. Its protein is CASSLYPGTSGRYTDTQYF.

The J gene is TRBJ1-3, the V gene TRBV11-3; 8 bases are a match to TRBD1. The CDR3 has 13 amino acids. Trimming removed 4 bases from V and 4 bases from J; junction bases left unmatched: 0. Germline values: CDR1 SGHNT, CDR2 YENEEA. The CDR3 here is CASSYRGGNTIYF. CDR3 in DNA: TGTGCCAGCAGCTACAGGGGGGGAAACACCATATATTTT. The full variable domain, completed using reference TRBV11-3 and TRBJ1-3, is EAGVVQSPRYKIIEKKQPVAFWCNPISGHNTLYWYLQNLGQGPELLIRYENEEAVDDSQLPKDRFSAERLKGVDSTLKIQPAELGDSAVYLCASSYRGGNTIYFGEGSWLTVV.

V is TRBV14 and J is TRBJ2-1; D gene unclear. The CDR3 is 14 residues long. V was pared by 0 bases and J by 2 bases, with 5 bases between. CDR1 is SGHDN and CDR2 is FVKESK in the germline V gene. Written as DNA, the CDR3 is TGTGCCAGCAGCCAAGACAGGACCTACAATGAGCAGTTCTTC. Its protein product is CASSQDRTYNEQFF.

This clone was recorded only once. This chain connects TRBV6-5 to TRBJ1-3; D is ambiguous. V was clipped by 0 bases and J by 0 bases, with 9 bases between them. The CDR3 covers 16 residues. The V gene's germline CDR1 is MNHEY and CDR2 SVGAGI. The chain's CDR3 is CASSYSAGNSGNTIYF. The CDR3 DNA follows: TGTGCCAGCAGTTACTCGGCAGGAAACTCTGGAAACACCATATATTTT.

The V and J genes are TRBV18 and TRBJ2-3, with 10 bases fitting TRBD2. The CDR3 is 18 residues long. Germline values: CDR1 KGHSH, CDR2 LQKENI. The J segment lost 0 bases and the V segment lost 3 bases, leaving 9 bases of the junction unmatched. CDR3 sequence reads: CASSPRTSGIGSTDTQYF. CDR3 bases: TGTGCCAGCTCACCTAGGACTAGCGGTATTGGGAGCACAGATACGCAGTATTTT.

Comment on this clone: Germline and junction disagree at one end, which may indicate a read error. The chain links TRBV19 to TRBJ2-1; a weak D match, TRBD2 (6 bases). Germline V gene sequence: CDR1 LNHDA, CDR2 SQIVND (reference sequence). This CDR3 is 11 amino acids long. The CDR3 DNA sequence: TGTGCCAGCCAGGACTACCATGAGCAGTTCTTC. Translation: CASQDYHEQFF.

The chain employs TRBV13 and TRBJ2-7, with 8 bases matching TRBD1. From germline, CDR1 is PRHDT and CDR2 FYEKMQ (reference sequence). CDR3 size: 15 residues. The ends lost 8 bases at V and 0 bases at J; junction bases unmatched: 9. CDR3 loop: CASSRMTGDSYEQYF. CDR3 coding DNA: TGTGCCAGCTCCCGAATGACAGGGGACTCCTACGAGCAGTACTTC.

The sample holds a few counts of this clone. The chain has TRBV5-1 and TRBJ1-2; perhaps TRBD1 as D (5 bases). CDR1 is SGHRS, CDR2 YFSETQ, per germline. Trimming cost V 0 bases and J 8 bases, with 14 bases left between them. The CDR3 spans 14 residues. CDR3 DNA sequence: TGCGCCAGCAGCTTGGCCGGGGGGTCGGGCGGCTACACCTTC. This translates into CASSLAGGSGGYTF.